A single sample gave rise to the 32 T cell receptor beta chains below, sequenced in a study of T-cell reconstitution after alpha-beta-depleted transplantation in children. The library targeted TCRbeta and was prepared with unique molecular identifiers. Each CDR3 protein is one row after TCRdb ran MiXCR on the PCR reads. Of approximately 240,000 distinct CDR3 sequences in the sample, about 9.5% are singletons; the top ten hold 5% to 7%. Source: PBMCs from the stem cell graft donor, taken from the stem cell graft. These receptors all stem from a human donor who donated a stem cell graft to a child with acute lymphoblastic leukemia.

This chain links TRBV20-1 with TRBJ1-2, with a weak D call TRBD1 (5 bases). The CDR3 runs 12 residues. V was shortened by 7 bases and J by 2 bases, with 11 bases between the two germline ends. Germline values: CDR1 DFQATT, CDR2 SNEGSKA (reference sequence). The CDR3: CSGLGGNYGYTF. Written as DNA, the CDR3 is TGCAGTGGTTTGGGGGGAAACTATGGCTACACCTTC.

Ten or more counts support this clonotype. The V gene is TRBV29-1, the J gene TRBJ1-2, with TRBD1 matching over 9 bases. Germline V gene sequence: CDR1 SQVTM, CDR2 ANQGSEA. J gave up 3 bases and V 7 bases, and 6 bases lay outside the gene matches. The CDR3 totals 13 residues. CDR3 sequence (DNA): TGCAGCGCCGGACAGGGGTTTGACTATGGCTACACCTTC. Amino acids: CSAGQGFDYGYTF.

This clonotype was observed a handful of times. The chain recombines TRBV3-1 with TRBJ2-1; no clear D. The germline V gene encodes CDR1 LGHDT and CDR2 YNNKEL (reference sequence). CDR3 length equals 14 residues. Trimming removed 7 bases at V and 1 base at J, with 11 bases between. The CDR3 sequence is CASNTPGSYNEQFF. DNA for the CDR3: TGTGCCAGCAACACCCCCGGTTCCTACAATGAGCAGTTCTTC.

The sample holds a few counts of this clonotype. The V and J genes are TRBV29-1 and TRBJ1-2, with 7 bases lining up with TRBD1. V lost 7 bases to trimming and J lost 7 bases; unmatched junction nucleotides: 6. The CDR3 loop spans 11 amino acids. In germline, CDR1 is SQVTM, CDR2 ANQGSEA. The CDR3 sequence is CSGQGGGGYTF. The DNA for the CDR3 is TGCAGCGGACAGGGAGGCGGTGGCTACACCTTC.

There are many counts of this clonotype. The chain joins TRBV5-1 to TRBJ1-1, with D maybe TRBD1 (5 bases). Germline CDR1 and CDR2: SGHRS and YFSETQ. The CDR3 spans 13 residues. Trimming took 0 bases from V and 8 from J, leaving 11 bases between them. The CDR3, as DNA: TGCGCCAGCAGCTTGGATGGGGGACCGGAAGCTTTCTTT. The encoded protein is CASSLDGGPEAFF.

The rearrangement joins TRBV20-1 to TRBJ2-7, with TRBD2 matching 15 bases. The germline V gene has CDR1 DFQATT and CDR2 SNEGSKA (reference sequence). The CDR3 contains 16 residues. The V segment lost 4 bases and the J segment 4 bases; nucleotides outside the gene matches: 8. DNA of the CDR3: TGCAGTGCTACCCGGACTAGCGGGGGGGCGGAATACGAGCAGTACTTC. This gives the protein CSATRTSGGAEYEQYF.

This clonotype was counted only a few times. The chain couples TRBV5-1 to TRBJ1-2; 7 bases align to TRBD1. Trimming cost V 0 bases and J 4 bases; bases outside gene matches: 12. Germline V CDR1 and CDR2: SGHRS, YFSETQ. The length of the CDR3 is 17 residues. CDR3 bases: TGCGCCAGCAGCTTGGATACCCCCGGACAGGATTCCTATGGCTACACCTTC. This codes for CASSLDTPGQDSYGYTF.

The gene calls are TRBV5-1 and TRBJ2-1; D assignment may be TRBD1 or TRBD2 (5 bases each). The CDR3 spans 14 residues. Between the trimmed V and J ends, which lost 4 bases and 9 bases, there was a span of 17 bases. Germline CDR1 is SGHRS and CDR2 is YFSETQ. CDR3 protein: CASSPGTVGTEQFF. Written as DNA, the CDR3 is TGCGCCAGCAGCCCCGGGACGGTCGGCACTGAGCAGTTCTTC.

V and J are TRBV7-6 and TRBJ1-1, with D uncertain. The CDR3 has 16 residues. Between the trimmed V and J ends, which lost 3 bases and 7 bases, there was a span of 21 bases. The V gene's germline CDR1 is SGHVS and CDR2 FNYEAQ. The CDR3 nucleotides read TGTGCCAGCAGCTTTCGGGCCAGATCGTCTGAGGGTGAAGCTTTCTTT. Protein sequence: CASSFRARSSEGEAFF.

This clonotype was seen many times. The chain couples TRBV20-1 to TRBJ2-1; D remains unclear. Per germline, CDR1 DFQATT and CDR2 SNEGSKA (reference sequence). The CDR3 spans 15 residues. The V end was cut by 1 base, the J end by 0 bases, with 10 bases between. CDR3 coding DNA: TGCAGTGCTAGAGGGACCCTAAGCTCCTACAATGAGCAGTTCTTC. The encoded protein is CSARGTLSSYNEQFF.

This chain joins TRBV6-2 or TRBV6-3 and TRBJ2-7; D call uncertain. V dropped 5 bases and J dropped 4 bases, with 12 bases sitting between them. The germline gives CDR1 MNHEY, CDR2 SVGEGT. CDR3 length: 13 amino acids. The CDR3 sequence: CASSSSVGYEQYF. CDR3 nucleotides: TGTGCCAGCAGTAGCTCTGTGGGGTACGAGCAGTACTTC.

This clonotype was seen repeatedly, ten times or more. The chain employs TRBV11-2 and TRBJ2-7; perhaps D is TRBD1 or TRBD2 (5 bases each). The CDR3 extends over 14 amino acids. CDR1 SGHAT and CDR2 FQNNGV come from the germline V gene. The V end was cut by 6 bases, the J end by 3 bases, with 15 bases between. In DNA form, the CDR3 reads TGTGCCAGCAGTCGGGGCCTTAAAAGCTACGAGCAGTACTTC. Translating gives CASSRGLKSYEQYF.

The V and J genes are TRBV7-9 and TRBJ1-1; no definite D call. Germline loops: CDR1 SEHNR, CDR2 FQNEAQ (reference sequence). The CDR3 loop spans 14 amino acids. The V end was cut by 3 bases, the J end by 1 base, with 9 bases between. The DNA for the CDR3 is TGTGCCAGCAGCTTGCCCCCAGGGAACACTGAAGCTTTCTTT. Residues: CASSLPPGNTEAFF.

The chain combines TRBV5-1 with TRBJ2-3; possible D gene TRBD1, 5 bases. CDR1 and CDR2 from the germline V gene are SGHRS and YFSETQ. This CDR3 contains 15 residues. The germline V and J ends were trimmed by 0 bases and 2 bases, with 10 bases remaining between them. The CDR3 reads CASSLGRTNTDTQYF. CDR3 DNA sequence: TGCGCCAGCAGCTTGGGCAGGACAAACACAGATACGCAGTATTTT.

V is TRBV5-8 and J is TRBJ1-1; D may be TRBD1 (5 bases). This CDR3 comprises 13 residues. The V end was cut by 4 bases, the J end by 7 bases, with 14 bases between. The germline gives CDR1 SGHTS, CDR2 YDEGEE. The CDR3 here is CASSPGTLYEAFF. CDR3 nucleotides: TGTGCCAGCAGCCCTGGGACCCTTTATGAAGCTTTCTTT.

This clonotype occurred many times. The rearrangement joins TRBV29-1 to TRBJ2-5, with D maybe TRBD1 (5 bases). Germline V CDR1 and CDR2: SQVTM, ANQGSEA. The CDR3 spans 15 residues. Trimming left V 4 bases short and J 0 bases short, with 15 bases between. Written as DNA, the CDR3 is TGCAGCGTTGTGCCTGACAGCACCCACCAAGAGACCCAGTACTTC. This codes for CSVVPDSTHQETQYF.

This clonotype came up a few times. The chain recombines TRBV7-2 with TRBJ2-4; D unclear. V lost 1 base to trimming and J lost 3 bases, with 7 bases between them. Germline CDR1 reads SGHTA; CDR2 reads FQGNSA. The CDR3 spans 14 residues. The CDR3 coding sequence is TGTGCCAGCAGCTTAGTGGCAGACAAAAACATTCAGTACTTC. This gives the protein CASSLVADKNIQYF.

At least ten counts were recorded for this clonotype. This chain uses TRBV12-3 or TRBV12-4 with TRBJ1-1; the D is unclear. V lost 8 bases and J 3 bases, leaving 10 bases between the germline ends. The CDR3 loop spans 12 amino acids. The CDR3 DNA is TGTGCCAGCTCCGCGGTTTACACTGAAGCTTTCTTT. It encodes CASSAVYTEAFF.

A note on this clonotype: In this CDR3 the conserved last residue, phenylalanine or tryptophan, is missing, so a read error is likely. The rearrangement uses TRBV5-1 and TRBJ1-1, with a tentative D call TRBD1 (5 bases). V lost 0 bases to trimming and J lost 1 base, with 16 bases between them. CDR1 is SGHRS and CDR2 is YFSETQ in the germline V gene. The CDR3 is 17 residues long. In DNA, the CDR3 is TGCGCCAGCAGCTTGGTTCTGGGGCCGTCCGGGAACACTGAAGCTTTCTAT. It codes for CASSLVLGPSGNTEAFY.

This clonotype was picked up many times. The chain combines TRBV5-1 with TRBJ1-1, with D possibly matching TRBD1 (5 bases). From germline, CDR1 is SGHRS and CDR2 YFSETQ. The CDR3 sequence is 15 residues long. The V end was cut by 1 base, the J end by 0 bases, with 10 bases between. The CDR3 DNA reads TGCGCCAGCAGCTTGTCCGGACAACTGAACACTGAAGCTTTCTTT. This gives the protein CASSLSGQLNTEAFF.

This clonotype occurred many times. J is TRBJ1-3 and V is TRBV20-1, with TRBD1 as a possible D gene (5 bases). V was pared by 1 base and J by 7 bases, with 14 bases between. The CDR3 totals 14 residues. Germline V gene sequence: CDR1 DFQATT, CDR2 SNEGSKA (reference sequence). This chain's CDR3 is CSARADSKRNTIYF. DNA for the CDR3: TGCAGTGCTAGAGCTGACAGTAAGAGGAACACCATATATTTT.

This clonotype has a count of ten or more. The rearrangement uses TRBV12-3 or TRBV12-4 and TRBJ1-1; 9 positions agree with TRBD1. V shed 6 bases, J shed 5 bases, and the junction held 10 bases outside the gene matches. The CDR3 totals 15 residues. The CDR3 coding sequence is TGTGCCAGCAGCCGAGGCGGGACAGGGAATACTGAAGCTTTCTTT. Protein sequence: CASSRGGTGNTEAFF.

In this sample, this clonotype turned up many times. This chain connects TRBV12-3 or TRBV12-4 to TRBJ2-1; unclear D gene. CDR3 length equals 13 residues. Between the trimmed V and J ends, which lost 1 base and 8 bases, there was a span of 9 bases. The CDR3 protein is CASSLDTVDEQFF. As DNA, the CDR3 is TGTGCCAGCAGTTTAGACACTGTGGATGAGCAGTTCTTC.

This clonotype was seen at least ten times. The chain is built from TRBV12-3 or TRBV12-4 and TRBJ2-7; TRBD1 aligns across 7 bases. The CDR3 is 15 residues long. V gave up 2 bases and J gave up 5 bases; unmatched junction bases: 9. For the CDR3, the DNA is TGTGCCAGCAGTTTATGGGTGACAGGGTATGACGAGCAGTACTTC. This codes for CASSLWVTGYDEQYF.

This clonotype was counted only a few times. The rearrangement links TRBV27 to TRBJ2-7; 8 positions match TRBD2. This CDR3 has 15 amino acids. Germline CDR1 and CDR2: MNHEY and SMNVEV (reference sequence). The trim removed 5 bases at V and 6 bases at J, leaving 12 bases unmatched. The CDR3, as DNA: TGTGCCAGCAGTCTCACTAGCGGCGGCGGGATCGAGCAGTACTTC. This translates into CASSLTSGGGIEQYF.

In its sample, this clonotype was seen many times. The CDR3 bases are TGTGCCAGCAGCTTGAGGGTGAGACTAGCCAAAAACATTCAGTACTTC. Protein product: CASSLRVRLAKNIQYF. This chain uses TRBV5-6 with TRBJ2-4; D call uncertain. The V end lost 1 base, the J end lost 0 bases, and 11 bases lay between the germline ends. Germline lookup yields CDR1 SGHDT and CDR2 YYEEEE. There are 16 residues in the CDR3.

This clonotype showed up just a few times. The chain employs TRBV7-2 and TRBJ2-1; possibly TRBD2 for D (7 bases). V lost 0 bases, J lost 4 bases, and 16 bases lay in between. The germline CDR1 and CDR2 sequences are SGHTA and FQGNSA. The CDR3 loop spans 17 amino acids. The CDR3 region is CASSLARGGAPYNEQFF. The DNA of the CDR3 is TGTGCCAGCAGCTTAGCAAGGGGGGGGGCCCCTTACAATGAGCAGTTCTTC.

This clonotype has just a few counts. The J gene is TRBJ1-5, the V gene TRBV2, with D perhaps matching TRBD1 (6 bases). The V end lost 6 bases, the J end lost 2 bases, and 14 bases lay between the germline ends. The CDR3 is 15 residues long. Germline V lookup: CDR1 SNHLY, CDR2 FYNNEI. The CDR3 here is CASREQGGRNQPQHF. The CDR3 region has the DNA TGTGCCAGCAGGGAACAGGGCGGTCGCAATCAGCCCCAGCATTTT.

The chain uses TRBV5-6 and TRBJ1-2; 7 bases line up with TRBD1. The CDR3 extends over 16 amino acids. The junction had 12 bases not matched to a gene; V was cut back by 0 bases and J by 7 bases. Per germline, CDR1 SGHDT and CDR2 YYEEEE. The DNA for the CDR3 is TGTGCCAGCAGCTTGGCCGCGGTGACAGGGCTCTCTGGCTACACCTTC. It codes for CASSLAAVTGLSGYTF.

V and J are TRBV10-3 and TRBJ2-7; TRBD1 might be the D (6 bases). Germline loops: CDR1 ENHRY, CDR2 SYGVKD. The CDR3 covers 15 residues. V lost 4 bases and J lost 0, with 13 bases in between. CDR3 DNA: TGTGCCATCAGTGGGGCCGGGACAAGCTCCTACGAGCAGTACTTC. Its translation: CAISGAGTSSYEQYF.

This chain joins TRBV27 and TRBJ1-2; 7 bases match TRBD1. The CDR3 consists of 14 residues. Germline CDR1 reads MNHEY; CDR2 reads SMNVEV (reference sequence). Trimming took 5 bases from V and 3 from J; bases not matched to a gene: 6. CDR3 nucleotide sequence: TGTGCCAGCAGTCCCGACAGGGTAGACTATGGCTACACCTTC. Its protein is CASSPDRVDYGYTF.

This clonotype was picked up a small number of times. In DNA form, the CDR3 reads TGTGCCAGCAGCTGGTTAGCGGAACCGTCCTACAATGAGCAGTTCTTC. Encoded protein: CASSWLAEPSYNEQFF. The chain links TRBV7-8 to TRBJ2-1; D is perhaps TRBD2 (6 bases). This CDR3 has 16 residues. V was trimmed by 4 bases and J by 1 base, leaving 14 bases between them. The germline gives CDR1 SGHVS, CDR2 FQNEAQ.